Below, one T cell receptor beta chain is given with its context. Antigen unknown. Sequencing was performed with immunoSEQ multiplex PCR; in TCRdb, only in-frame clones are kept and a portion is missing. Here the sample spans over 140,000 clones, 80% to 95% being singletons. The data originate from a study of T cell responses to AZD1222 COVID-19 vaccine. Findings and caveats of the study: Most donors were white British, females outnumbered males, and clonal diversity was possibly underestimated.

The CDR3 covers 18 residues. V lost 1 base and J lost 0, with 13 bases in between. Germline assignment: CDR1 MGHRA and CDR2 YSYEKL. The chain couples TRBV4-1 to TRBJ1-6; no reliable D call. The origin of this receptor is an adult who received the AZD1222 COVID-19 vaccine. The source was peripheral blood, collected 28 days after the second AZD1222 dose. The CDR3 DNA sequence: TGCGCCAGCAGCCAAGTAGCTACTATTCGCTCCTATAATTCACCCCTCCACTTT. This translates into CASSQVATIRSYNSPLHF.